This entry lists 21 T cell receptor beta chains sequenced from one sample in a study of cytomegalovirus exposure and HLA in healthy donors. TCRdb's table, derived via immunoSEQ multiplex PCR, lists solely in-frame clones and lacks some. The sample has about 64,000 clones, roughly 94% seen once. Source material: PBMCs. The receptors here all came from a young woman in good health and CMV-seropositive.

The chain joins TRBV28 to TRBJ2-5, with D possibly being TRBD2 (5 bases). Germline V lookup: CDR1 MDHEN, CDR2 SYDVKM. V dropped 3 bases and J dropped 4 bases, with 6 bases sitting between them. The length of the CDR3 is 12 residues. CDR3 coding DNA: TGTGCCAGCAGTTTTGGGAGAGAGACCCAGTACTTC. It codes for CASSFGRETQYF.

The chain employs TRBV19 and TRBJ1-1, with D unclear. V was cut by 7 bases and J by 1 base, with 10 bases left in between. This CDR3 is built from 13 residues. CDR1 and CDR2 (germline): LNHDA, SQIVND (reference sequence). The CDR3: CASTRYGNTEAFF. The CDR3 DNA follows: TGTGCCAGTACTAGGTACGGGAACACTGAAGCTTTCTTT.

The CDR3 DNA follows: TGTGCCAGCAGCAAAGGGGTGGACAAAAGGTTCCACGAGCAGTACTTC. Protein sequence: CASSKGVDKRFHEQYF. V usage is TRBV21-1 and J usage is TRBJ2-7; the table calls TRBD1, which could not be checked here. TRBV21-1 is noted as a pseudogene. The CDR3 extends over 16 amino acids.

This chain uses TRBV15 with TRBJ2-7; the match to TRBD2 covers 12 bases. With 5 bases clipped from V and 0 bases from J, the junction kept 5 bases outside the gene matches. The CDR3 has 16 amino acids. Germline CDR1 reads LNHNV; CDR2 reads YYDKDF (reference sequence). The CDR3 DNA is TGTGCCACCAGCGCTAGCGGGAGGGCCAGCTCCTACGAGCAGTACTTC. Encoded protein: CATSASGRASSYEQYF.

The J gene is TRBJ1-1, the V gene TRBV7-3, with no clear D. The CDR3 length is 13 residues. Germline CDR1 SGHTA, CDR2 FQGTGA. V was clipped by 8 bases and J by 5 bases, with 15 bases between them. The chain's CDR3 is CASGPDYGTEAFF. As DNA, the CDR3 is TGTGCCAGCGGGCCGGACTACGGGACTGAAGCTTTCTTT.

The chain recombines TRBV28 with TRBJ2-7; 9 bases agree with TRBD2. Trimming at V came to 6 bases and at J to 4 bases, leaving 7 bases not matched to a gene. CDR1 MDHEN and CDR2 SYDVKM come from the germline V gene. There are 14 residues in the CDR3. The CDR3 sequence: CASRYSGSIYEQYF. CDR3 nucleotides: TGTGCCAGCAGATATAGCGGGAGTATTTACGAGCAGTACTTC.

The chain is built from TRBV19 and TRBJ2-7; TRBD1 aligns across 7 bases. CDR1 is LNHDA and CDR2 is SQIVND in the germline V gene (reference sequence). The CDR3 totals 14 residues. Losses at the gene ends were 4 bases for V and 3 bases for J; bases not matched to a gene: 6. CDR3: CASSTGQYHYEQYF. The CDR3 nucleotides read TGTGCCAGTAGTACGGGACAGTACCACTACGAGCAGTACTTC.

The J gene is TRBJ2-3, the V gene TRBV7-2, with a possible D match to TRBD2 (6 bases). This CDR3 is 13 amino acids long. The V gene lost 4 bases and the J gene lost 7 bases, with 12 bases spanning the gap. Germline CDR1 reads SGHTA; CDR2 reads FQGNSA. The CDR3 coding sequence is TGTGCCAGCAGCTCCGGGGGACCGAATACGCAGTATTTT. It translates to CASSSGGPNTQYF.

The CDR3, as DNA: TGTGCCAGCAGCTTGGGGGGGGATCAGCCCCAGCATTTT. This sequence encodes CASSLGGDQPQHF. The genes are TRBV13 and TRBJ1-5, with D possibly being TRBD1 (5 bases). Trimming took 3 bases from V and 5 from J, leaving 8 bases between them. This CDR3 is built from 13 residues. Germline V gene data show CDR1 as PRHDT and CDR2 as FYEKMQ (reference sequence).

The chain recombines TRBV7-2 with TRBJ1-5; D gene unclear. V was shortened by 1 base and J by 0 bases, with 7 bases between the two germline ends. Germline V lookup: CDR1 SGHTA, CDR2 FQGNSA. The CDR3 is 15 amino acids. The CDR3 loop reads CASSLGVYSNQPQHF. As DNA, the CDR3 is TGTGCCAGCAGCTTAGGAGTGTATAGCAATCAGCCCCAGCATTTT. Looking up the rest from reference TRBV7-2 and TRBJ1-5 gives the full variable domain: GAGVSQSPSNKVTEKGKDVELRCDPISGHTALYWYRQSLGQGLEFLIYFQGNSAPDKSGLPSDRFSAERTGGSVSTLTIQRTQQEDSAVYLCASSLGVYSNQPQHFGDGTRLSIL.

The V call is TRBV28, the J call TRBJ1-4; D is perhaps TRBD1 (6 bases). Germline values: CDR1 MDHEN, CDR2 SYDVKM. V lost 5 bases to trimming and J lost 8 bases, with 15 bases between them. CDR3 length equals 14 residues. The CDR3, as DNA: TGTGCCAGCAGTCTAGCAGGGGCAGGGGAAAAACTGTTTTTT. Encoded protein: CASSLAGAGEKLFF.

The DNA of the CDR3 is TGTGCCAGCCGACTAGCGGGAGATACCGGGGAGCTGTTTTTT. It codes for CASRLAGDTGELFF. The chain is built from TRBV25-1 and TRBJ2-2; TRBD2 matches 12 bases. J was trimmed by 5 bases and V by 8 bases; bases with no gene match: 3. The CDR3 has 14 amino acids. The germline CDR1 and CDR2 sequences are MGHDK and SYGVNS.

The rearrangement uses TRBV10-3 and TRBJ1-2; 7 bases line up with TRBD1. This CDR3 is 14 amino acids long. Germline-derived CDR1 and CDR2 are ENHRY and SYGVKD. The J segment lost 8 bases and the V segment lost 0 bases, leaving 6 bases of the junction unmatched. CDR3 residues: CAISESPGGKGYTF. The CDR3 coding sequence is TGTGCCATCAGTGAGTCACCAGGGGGAAAGGGCTACACCTTC.

The chain couples TRBV11-2 to TRBJ2-1, with 8 bases lining up with TRBD2. This CDR3 is 18 amino acids long. Trimming cost V 5 bases and J 9 bases; bases outside gene matches: 21. The germline CDR1 and CDR2 sequences are SGHAT and FQNNGV. CDR3 nucleotide sequence: TGTGCCAGCAGCCCGAGGGCGGGGGGTAGAGTCGACCCGACTGAGCAGTTCTTC. Amino acid sequence: CASSPRAGGRVDPTEQFF.

The chain employs TRBV27 and TRBJ2-3; 13 positions agree with TRBD2. The germline gives CDR1 MNHEY, CDR2 SMNVEV (reference sequence). The CDR3 consists of 15 residues. Trimming removed 2 bases from V and 7 bases from J; junction bases left unmatched: 3. CDR3 sequence: CASSLKGLAGNTQYF. As DNA, the CDR3 is TGTGCCAGCAGTTTAAAGGGACTAGCGGGGAATACGCAGTATTTT.

The CDR3 nucleotides are TGTGCCAGCAGCTTAGTACCAGGAAGGGCTTTCTTT. Translation gives CASSLVPGRAFF. The V call is TRBV11-2, the J call TRBJ1-1; the D is unclear. The CDR3 runs 12 residues. V was shortened by 1 base and J by 11 bases, with 11 bases between the two germline ends. The germline V gene encodes CDR1 SGHAT and CDR2 FQNNGV. Looking up the rest from reference TRBV11-2 and TRBJ1-1 gives the full variable domain: EAGVAQSPRYKIIEKRQSVAFWCNPISGHATLYWYQQILGQGPKLLIQFQNNGVVDDSQLPKDRFSAERLKGVDSTLKIQPAKLEDSAVYLCASSLVPGRAFFGQGTRLTVV.

The V call is TRBV6-6, the J call TRBJ2-7; 7 bases align to TRBD2. V was clipped by 6 bases and J by 5 bases; unmatched bases: 16. The V gene's germline CDR1 is MNHNY and CDR2 SVGAGI (reference sequence). The CDR3 is made up of 16 amino acids. For the CDR3, the DNA is TGTGCCAGCAGCCTCGAGGAGGGCGGGAGAGATAACGAGCAGTACTTC. This encodes CASSLEEGGRDNEQYF.

The chain couples TRBV2 to TRBJ1-2; no firm D call. Germline CDR1 and CDR2: SNHLY and FYNNEI. With 10 bases removed from V and 4 bases from J, the gap between germline ends came to 22 bases. CDR3 size: 15 residues. The CDR3 is CATPASPEGLYGYTF. The CDR3 nucleotides are TGTGCCACCCCGGCGAGCCCGGAAGGACTCTATGGCTACACCTTC. Combining the CDR3 with reference TRBV2 and TRBJ1-2 gives the whole variable domain EPEVTQTPSHQVTQMGQEVILRCVPISNHLYFYWYRQILGQKVEFLVSFYNNEISEKSEIFDDQFSVERPDGSNFTLKIRSTKLEDSAMYFCATPASPEGLYGYTFGSGTRLTVV.

This chain uses TRBV14 with TRBJ2-6; maybe TRBD1 (6 bases). V lost 0 bases to trimming and J lost 0 bases, with 21 bases between them. This CDR3 has 21 residues. CDR1 SGHDN and CDR2 FVKESK come from the germline V gene. CDR3 bases: TGTGCCAGCAGCCAAGATAGGGGGTTGGCCCCACCCCTCTCTGGGGCCAACGTCCTGACTTTC. As protein: CASSQDRGLAPPLSGANVLTF.

The gene calls are TRBV6-5 and TRBJ1-4; 7 bases map to TRBD1. The germline CDR1 and CDR2 sequences are MNHEY and SVGAGI. The CDR3 is 14 amino acids. Germline trimming cut 5 bases from V and 8 bases from J; bases unmatched to any gene: 8. CDR3: CASSPDRVREKLFF. CDR3 coding DNA: TGTGCCAGCAGTCCCGACAGGGTGAGAGAAAAACTGTTTTTT.

This chain joins TRBV7-8 and TRBJ2-5, with 7 bases aligning to TRBD2. This CDR3 region has 16 residues. The J segment lost 7 bases and the V segment lost 3 bases, leaving 14 bases of the junction unmatched. The V gene's germline CDR1 is SGHVS and CDR2 FQNEAQ. The CDR3 protein is CASSLRRGSPGGTQYF. The CDR3 DNA is TGTGCCAGCAGCTTGAGGCGCGGGAGTCCCGGGGGGACCCAGTACTTC.